The 2 T cell receptor beta chains below were found in one sample sequenced in a study of blood T cell repertoires in COVID-19. Sequencing was performed with immunoSEQ multiplex PCR; in TCRdb, only in-frame clones are kept and a portion is missing. The table includes about 88,000 clones, 85% to 95% detected once. What was sequenced was peripheral blood. The receptors derive from a man aged 55-75 years with acute or convalescent COVID-19.

CDR3 in amino acids: CASSYFRDRVSTEAFF. The CDR3, as DNA: TGTGCCAGCAGTTACTTCCGGGACAGGGTGAGCACTGAAGCTTTCTTT. This chain links TRBV6-2 or TRBV6-3 with TRBJ1-1, with TRBD1 matching over 9 bases. The CDR3 is made up of 16 amino acids. Germline CDR1 reads MNHEY; CDR2 reads SVGEGT. J was trimmed by 4 bases and V by 1 base; bases with no gene match: 7.

The count of this clone is one. V gene TRBV18 combines with J gene TRBJ2-1; no firm D call. V was shortened by 6 bases and J by 4 bases, with 4 bases between the two germline ends. CDR3 length equals 11 residues. Germline-derived CDR1 and CDR2 are KGHSH and LQKENI. CDR3: CASSPYNEQFF. CDR3 bases: TGTGCCAGCTCTCCTTACAATGAGCAGTTCTTC.